This T cell receptor (beta chain) was obtained from a study of blood T cell repertoires in COVID-19. Across the whole study: PBMCs, B-cell-depleted T cells, or T cells provided the cDNA or gDNA that made up the material.

In its sample, this clone was seen a few times. The table came from immunoSEQ multiplex PCR; TCRdb's copy has only in-frame clones and leaves some out. This table holds around 230,000 clones, around 86% found once. Per germline, CDR1 SGHAT and CDR2 FQNNGV. The CDR3 runs to 12 residues. The ends were cut back, 5 bases at V and 8 bases at J, with 12 bases in the middle. The specimen sequenced was peripheral blood. The origin of this receptor is a man aged 50-60 years with COVID-19, enrolled during active disease. The V call is TRBV11-2, the J call TRBJ1-2; tentatively, D is TRBD1 (6 bases). The CDR3 coding sequence is TGTGCCAGCAGCAAGGGGGTCTCGGGCTACACCTTC. It translates to CASSKGVSGYTF.